Below, 4 T cell receptor beta chains from the same sample are listed, as sequenced in a study of blood T cell repertoires in COVID-19. Profiling relied on immunoSEQ multiplex PCR, and the TCRdb table lists in-frame clones only, not all of them. Of 100,000 to 150,000 clones in the sample, about 80% were seen once. The specimen was peripheral blood. The receptors come from a man aged 55 to 70 with acute or convalescent COVID-19.

The chain is built from TRBV3-1 (or the pseudogene TRBV3-2) and TRBJ1-2; D uncertain. In germline, CDR1 is LGHDT, CDR2 YNNKEL (reference sequence). The ends were cut back, 2 bases at V and 8 bases at J, with 12 bases in the middle. CDR3 length equals 13 residues. CDR3 sequence reads: CASSQLVELGYTF. CDR3 nucleotides: TGTGCCAGCAGCCAATTGGTGGAGTTGGGCTACACCTTC.

This clone showed up just once. The J gene is TRBJ2-7, the V gene TRBV10-2, with TRBD2 matching over 10 bases. The CDR3 contains 15 residues. V trimming: 3 bases; J trimming: 5 bases; junction bases outside the gene matches: 7. Germline-derived CDR1 and CDR2 are WSHSY and SAAADI. Written as DNA, the CDR3 is TGCGCCAGCAGTGACCCTAGCGGGAGTGGGGACGAGCAGTACTTC. Its protein is CASSDPSGSGDEQYF.

The chain combines TRBV5-5 with TRBJ2-1; maybe TRBD2 (5 bases). V was trimmed by 1 base and J by 7 bases, leaving 15 bases between them. CDR1 is SGHKS, CDR2 YYEKEE, per germline (reference sequence). This CDR3 contains 15 residues. The CDR3 sequence: CASSLIPTPGNEQFF. The CDR3 region has the DNA TGTGCCAGCAGCTTGATTCCCACCCCGGGGAATGAGCAGTTCTTC.

This chain connects TRBV4-1 to TRBJ1-5; D remains unclear. V shed 1 base and J shed 2 bases, with 6 bases lying between them. This CDR3 is 14 amino acids long. CDR1 and CDR2 (germline): MGHRA, YSYEKL. CDR3 residues: CASSQGQGNQPQHF. CDR3 DNA: TGCGCCAGCAGCCAAGGGCAGGGCAATCAGCCCCAGCATTTT.